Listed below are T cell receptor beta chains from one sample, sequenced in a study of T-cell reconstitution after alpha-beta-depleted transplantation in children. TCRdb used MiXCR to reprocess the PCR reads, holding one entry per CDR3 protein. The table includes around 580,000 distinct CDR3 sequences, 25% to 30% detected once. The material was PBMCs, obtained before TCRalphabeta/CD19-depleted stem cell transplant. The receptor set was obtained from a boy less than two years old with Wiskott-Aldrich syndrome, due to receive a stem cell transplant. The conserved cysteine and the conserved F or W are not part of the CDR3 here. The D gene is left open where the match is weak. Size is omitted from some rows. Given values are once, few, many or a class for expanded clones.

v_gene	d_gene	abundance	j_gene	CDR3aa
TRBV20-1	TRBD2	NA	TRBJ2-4	SARGGLGSIQY
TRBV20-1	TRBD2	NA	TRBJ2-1	SARTSGRVSNEQF
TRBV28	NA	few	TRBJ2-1	ASSAGPRYNEQF
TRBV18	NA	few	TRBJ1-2	ASSPRNSWGYGYT
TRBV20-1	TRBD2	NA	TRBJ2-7	SARDEGGGRDYEQY
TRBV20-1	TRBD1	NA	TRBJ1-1	SARGGKNTEAF
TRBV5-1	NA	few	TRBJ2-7	ASSRGLLTYEQY
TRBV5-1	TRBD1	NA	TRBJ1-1	ASSFSPGQGVGEAF
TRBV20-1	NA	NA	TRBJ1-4	SARAVGDKGLYEKLF
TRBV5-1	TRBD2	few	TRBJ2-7	ASSPRLLTSGPYEQY
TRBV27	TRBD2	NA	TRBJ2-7	ASSLSGIAGPISYEQY
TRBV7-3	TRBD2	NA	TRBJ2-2	ASSQLAGGLTGELF
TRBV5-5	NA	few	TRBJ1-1	ASSLSTGPEAF
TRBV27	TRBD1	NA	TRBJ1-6	ASSHKGQGPLPLH
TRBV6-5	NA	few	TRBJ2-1	ASSYQNTRDEQF
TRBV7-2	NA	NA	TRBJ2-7	ASSFGRNGEQY
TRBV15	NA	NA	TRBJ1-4	ATSRDRKTNEKLF